Each of the 22 T cell receptor beta chains below was sequenced from the same sample in a study of blood T cells in healthy people across ages. A second PCR, run for about 7 to 11 cycles, used a sample-barcoded 5' primer plus a J-beta primer mix. Using its own MiXCR run on the 5' RACE reads, TCRdb lists one record per CDR3 protein. The sample contains 700,000 or so distinct CDR3 sequences, 20% to 25% of which appear only once. The source material was blood. Receptors originate from an older man in good health.

Comments on this clonotype: The junction shows a germline mismatch at one end, possibly a read error. V usage is TRBV2 and J usage is TRBJ1-2, with D unresolved. Germline V gives CDR1 SNHLY, CDR2 FYNNEI. This CDR3 spans 11 amino acids. This CDR3 is CASSPTYGHTF. CDR3 nucleotides: TGTGCCAGCAGTCCCACCTATGGCCACACCTTC.

In regard to this clonotype: An end of the junction differs from the germline gene, which may be a read error. The chain joins TRBV5-1 to TRBJ2-5; D unclear. CDR1 SGHRS and CDR2 YFSETQ come from the germline V gene. There are 12 residues in the CDR3. CDR3 sequence (DNA): TGCGCCAGCAGCTTCAATCAAGAGACCCAGTGCTTC. It yields the protein CASSFNQETQCF.

V is TRBV7-2 and J is TRBJ2-5; 13 bases fit TRBD2. The J call could be wrong; TRBJ2-1 is a better fit for the DNA end. The CDR3 consists of 17 residues. In germline, CDR1 is SGHTA, CDR2 FQGNSA. The DNA for the CDR3 is TGTGCCAGCAGCTTAATTGTACTAGCGGGGGGGCGATTTGAGCAGTTCTTC. Translating it yields CASSLIVLAGGRFEQFF.

The chain links TRBV6-5 to TRBJ1-2, with D uncertain. The CDR3 has 13 amino acids. The germline V gene has CDR1 MNHEY and CDR2 SVGAGI. V dropped 0 bases and J dropped 7 bases, with 9 bases sitting between them. CDR3 amino acids: CASSYSRLGGYTF. The DNA of the CDR3 is TGTGCCAGCAGTTACTCCAGGCTGGGTGGCTACACCTTC.

The V gene is TRBV20-1, the J gene TRBJ2-2; D ambiguous. Germline CDR1 and CDR2: DFQATT and SNEGSKA (reference sequence). V was clipped by 3 bases and J by 2 bases, with 7 bases between them. The CDR3 is 13 residues long. The CDR3 reads CSARLQNTGELFF. The DNA for the CDR3 is TGCAGTGCTAGGCTCCAAAACACCGGGGAGCTGTTTTTT.

The rearrangement joins TRBV15 to TRBJ1-3; D remains unclear. The CDR3 has 17 amino acids. Germline V gene sequence: CDR1 LNHNV, CDR2 YYDKDF (reference sequence). Trimming shortened V by 0 bases and J by 2 bases, and 14 bases separated the two germline ends. DNA of the CDR3: TGTGCCACCAGCAGAGATCAGTTGGGTGGACCTGGAAACACCATATATTTT. Residues: CATSRDQLGGPGNTIYF.

As concerns this clonotype: This may arise from a read error, as a much more abundant clone is one base away. This chain connects TRBV18 to TRBJ1-3; D gene unclear. CDR1 is KGHSH, CDR2 LQKENI, per germline. This CDR3 spans 13 amino acids. The CDR3 sequence is CASWAGLGNAIYF. CDR3 nucleotides: TGTGCCAGCTGGGCGGGCCTTGGAAACGCCATATATTTT. The variable domain in full, completed from reference TRBV18 and TRBJ1-3, reads NAGVMQNPRHLVRRRGQEARLRCSPMKGHSHVYWYRQLPEEGLKFMVYLQKENIIDESGMPKERFSAEFPKEGPSILRIQQVVRGDSAAYFCASWAGLGNAIYFGEGSWLTVV.

V usage is TRBV5-1 and J usage is TRBJ2-1; 8 nucleotides match TRBD2. The CDR3 is 17 residues long. Losses at the gene ends were 2 bases for V and 0 bases for J; bases not matched to a gene: 7. CDR1 and CDR2 from the germline V gene are SGHRS and YFSETQ. The CDR3 region is CASSFSGVMSSYNEQFF. CDR3 nucleotides: TGCGCCAGCAGCTTTAGCGGGGTCATGAGCTCCTACAATGAGCAGTTCTTC.

V and J are TRBV5-1 and TRBJ2-3, with D perhaps assigned TRBD1 or TRBD2 (5 bases each). V was cut by 4 bases and J by 6 bases, with 15 bases left in between. Germline assignment: CDR1 SGHRS and CDR2 YFSETQ. The CDR3 is 14 amino acids. CDR3 sequence (DNA): TGCGCCAGCAGCCCCGGGACCCCCGGGGATACGCAGTATTTT. As protein: CASSPGTPGDTQYF.

The genes are TRBV19 and TRBJ2-1; D is ambiguous. The end of the DNA aligns better with TRBJ2-7, so the J call may be wrong. This CDR3 has 14 amino acids. Germline lookup yields CDR1 LNHDA and CDR2 SQIVND (reference sequence). CDR3 loop: CASSIVSPFYEQYV. CDR3 nucleotides: TGTGCCAGTAGTATAGTCTCCCCGTTCTACGAGCAGTACGTC.

J is TRBJ1-3 and V is TRBV20-1; TRBD1 matches 7 bases. CDR1 and CDR2 from the germline V gene are DFQATT and SNEGSKA (reference sequence). The CDR3 is made up of 13 amino acids. With 3 bases clipped from V and 4 bases from J, the junction kept 3 bases outside the gene matches. The CDR3 nucleotides read TGCAGTGCTAGGGCAGGGGGAGGAAACACCATATATTTT. As protein: CSARAGGGNTIYF.

The V gene is TRBV28, the J gene TRBJ2-1; the D is unclear. The J call could be wrong; TRBJ2-7 is a better fit for the DNA end. Germline CDR1 and CDR2: MDHEN and SYDVKM. This CDR3 contains 13 residues. The CDR3 DNA is TGTGCCAGCAGTTTAGGCCAAAATGAGGAGCAGTACTTC. It encodes CASSLGQNEEQYF.

This clonotype has just a few counts. The chain is built from TRBV5-1 and TRBJ2-1; no reliable D call. V lost 1 base and J lost 2, with 10 bases in between. This CDR3 spans 15 amino acids. Germline V gene lookup returns CDR1 SGHRS and CDR2 YFSETQ. This CDR3 reads CASSLSGVAYNEQFF. The CDR3 DNA sequence: TGCGCCAGCAGCTTGTCTGGGGTGGCCTACAATGAGCAGTTCTTC. Full variable domain (rest looked up from reference TRBV5-1 and TRBJ2-1): KAGVTQTPRYLIKTRGQQVTLSCSPISGHRSVSWYQQTPGQGLQFLFEYFSETQRNKGNFPGRFSGRQFSNSRSEMNVSTLELGDSALYLCASSLSGVAYNEQFFGPGTRLTVL.

Only a few counts were recorded for this clonotype. This chain connects TRBV5-1 to TRBJ1-1; weak D call: TRBD1 (5 bases). The CDR3 has 14 residues. CDR1 and CDR2 from the germline V gene are SGHRS and YFSETQ. V was trimmed by 0 bases and J by 7 bases, leaving 13 bases between them. CDR3 sequence reads: CASSLAQGWGEAFF. The CDR3 nucleotides are TGCGCCAGCAGCTTGGCCCAGGGATGGGGTGAAGCTTTCTTT.

This chain joins TRBV20-1 and TRBJ2-5, with D possibly being TRBD2 (5 bases). Trimming took off 3 bases at V and 4 bases at J, with 12 bases between the two ends. Germline values: CDR1 DFQATT, CDR2 SNEGSKA (reference sequence). This CDR3 region has 13 residues. The CDR3 region is CSASRGLAETQYF. DNA of the CDR3: TGCAGTGCTAGTCGGGGATTGGCAGAGACCCAGTACTTC.

This clonotype was recorded many times. CDR3 nucleotide sequence: TGCAGTGCCACTGACAGGGTTGGCTACACCTTC. Protein product: CSATDRVGYTF. This sequence joins TRBV20-1 and TRBJ1-2, with TRBD1 identical over 7 bases. J gave up 7 bases and V 6 bases, and 5 bases lay outside the gene matches. Germline CDR1 and CDR2: DFQATT and SNEGSKA (reference sequence). CDR3 length equals 11 residues.

In this sample, this clonotype turned up a few times. V is TRBV9 and J is TRBJ1-2, with D hard to call. This CDR3 contains 15 residues. V gave up 0 bases and J gave up 3 bases, with 12 bases separating them. CDR1 is SGDLS and CDR2 is YYNGEE in the germline V gene. CDR3 bases: TGTGCCAGCAGCGTAGACTACAGCCTGCACTATGGCTACACCTTC. Its protein product is CASSVDYSLHYGYTF. Full variable domain (outside the CDR3, taken from reference TRBV9 and TRBJ1-2): DSGVTQTPKHLITATGQRVTLRCSPRSGDLSVYWYQQSLDQGLQFLIQYYNGEERAKGNILERFSAQQFPDLHSELNLSSLELGDSALYFCASSVDYSLHYGYTFGSGTRLTVV.

This clonotype was detected once. The chain is built from TRBV11-2 and TRBJ2-7; D might be TRBD2 (6 bases). The V and J ends lost 4 bases and 10 bases respectively, with 14 bases between them. Per the germline V gene, CDR1 is SGHAT and CDR2 is FQNNGV. The CDR3 extends over 12 amino acids. The CDR3 loop is CASSSFGRGQYF. In nucleotides, the CDR3 is TGTGCCAGCAGCTCTTTCGGGAGAGGACAGTACTTC.

The chain links TRBV15 to TRBJ2-1; 14 bases fit TRBD2. The better agreement between TRBJ2-7 and the DNA end casts doubt on the J call. The CDR3 totals 20 residues. The germline CDR1 and CDR2 sequences are LNHNV and YYDKDF (reference sequence). CDR3 region: CATSRESPGTSGGYTYEQYF. The CDR3 region has the DNA TGTGCCACCAGCAGAGAATCGCCAGGGACTAGCGGGGGATATACCTACGAGCAGTACTTC.

In the case of this clonotype: One junction end does not reproduce the germline sequence, and a read error may be involved. V gene TRBV12-3 or TRBV12-4 combines with J gene TRBJ2-3, with TRBD1 as a possible D gene (5 bases). This CDR3 is built from 16 residues. The CDR3: CASSLIGAPSTDTQYF. The CDR3 DNA sequence: TGTGCCAGCAGTTTGATTGGGGCACCCAGCACAGATACGCAGTATTTC.

The chain joins TRBV5-1 to TRBJ1-1, with no clear D. The V gene's germline CDR1 is SGHRS and CDR2 YFSETQ. This CDR3 spans 13 amino acids. The V and J ends lost 6 bases and 3 bases respectively, with 12 bases between them. CDR3 loop: CASKKEADTEAFF. The CDR3 region has the DNA TGCGCCAGCAAAAAGGAGGCGGACACTGAAGCTTTCTTT.

This clonotype showed up just a few times. The rearrangement uses TRBV12-3 or TRBV12-4 and TRBJ1-1; unclear D gene. Trimming took 1 base from V and 10 from J, leaving 13 bases between them. This CDR3 has 13 amino acids. The CDR3 here is CASSLDSDKGAFF. The DNA of the CDR3 is TGTGCCAGCAGTTTAGACAGCGATAAAGGAGCTTTCTTT.